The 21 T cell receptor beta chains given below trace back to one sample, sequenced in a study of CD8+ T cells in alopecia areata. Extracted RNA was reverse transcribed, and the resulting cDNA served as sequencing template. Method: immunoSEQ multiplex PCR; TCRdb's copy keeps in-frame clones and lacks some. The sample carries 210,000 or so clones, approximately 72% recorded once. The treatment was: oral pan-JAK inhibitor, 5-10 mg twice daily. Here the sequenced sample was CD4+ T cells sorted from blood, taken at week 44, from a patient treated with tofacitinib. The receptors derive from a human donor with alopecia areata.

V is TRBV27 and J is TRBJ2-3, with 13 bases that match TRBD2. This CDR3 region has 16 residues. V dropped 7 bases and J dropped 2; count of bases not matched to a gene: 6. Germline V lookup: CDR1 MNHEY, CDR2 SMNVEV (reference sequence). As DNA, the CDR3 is TGTGCCAGCACCTTACTAGCGGGGGGGCCCACAGATACGCAGTATTTT. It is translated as CASTLLAGGPTDTQYF.

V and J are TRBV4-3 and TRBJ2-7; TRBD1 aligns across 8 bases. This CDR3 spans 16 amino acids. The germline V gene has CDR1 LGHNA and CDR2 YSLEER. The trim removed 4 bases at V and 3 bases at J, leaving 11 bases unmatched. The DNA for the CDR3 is TGCGCCAGCAGCCGAGAGGGGACAGGTCCCTTCTACGAGCAGTACTTC. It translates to CASSREGTGPFYEQYF.

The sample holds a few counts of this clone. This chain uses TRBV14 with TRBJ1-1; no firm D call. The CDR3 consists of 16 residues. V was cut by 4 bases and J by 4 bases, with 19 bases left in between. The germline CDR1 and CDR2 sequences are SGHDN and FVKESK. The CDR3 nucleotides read TGTGCCAGCAGCCCTATTGGACGGAGTGCAGCCACTGAAGCTTTCTTT. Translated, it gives CASSPIGRSAATEAFF.

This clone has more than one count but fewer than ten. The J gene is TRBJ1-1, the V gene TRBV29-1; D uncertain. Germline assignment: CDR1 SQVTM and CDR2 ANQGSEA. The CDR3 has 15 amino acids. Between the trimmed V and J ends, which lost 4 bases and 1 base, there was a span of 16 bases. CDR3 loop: CSVVGRGSQNTEAFF. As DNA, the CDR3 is TGCAGCGTTGTAGGACGCGGCAGCCAGAACACTGAAGCTTTCTTT. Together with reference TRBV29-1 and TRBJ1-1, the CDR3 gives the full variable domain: SAVISQKPSRDICQRGTSLTIQCQVDSQVTMMFWYRQQPGQSLTLIATANQGSEATYESGFVIDKFPISRPNLTFSTLTVSNMSPEDSSIYLCSVVGRGSQNTEAFFGQGTRLTVV.

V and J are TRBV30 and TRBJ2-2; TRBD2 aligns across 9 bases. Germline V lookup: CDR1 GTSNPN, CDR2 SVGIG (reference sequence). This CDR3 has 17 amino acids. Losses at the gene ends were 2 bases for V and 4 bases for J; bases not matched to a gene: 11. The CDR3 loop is CAWSSTRTSESTGELFF. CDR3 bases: TGTGCCTGGAGTTCGACAAGGACTAGCGAGTCCACCGGGGAGCTGTTTTTT.

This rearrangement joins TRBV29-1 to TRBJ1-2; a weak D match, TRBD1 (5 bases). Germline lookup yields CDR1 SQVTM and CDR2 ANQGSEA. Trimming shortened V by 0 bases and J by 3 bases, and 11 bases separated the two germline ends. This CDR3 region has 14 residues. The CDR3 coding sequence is TGCAGCGTTGAAGACAGGGCTGGGGACTATGGCTACACCTTC. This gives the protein CSVEDRAGDYGYTF.

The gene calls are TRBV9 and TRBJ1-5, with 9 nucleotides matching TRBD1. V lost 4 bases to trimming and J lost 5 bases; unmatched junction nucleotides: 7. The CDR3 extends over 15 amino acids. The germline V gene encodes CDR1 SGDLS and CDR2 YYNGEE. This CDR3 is CASSKGQGSHQPQHF. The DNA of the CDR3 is TGTGCCAGCAGCAAGGGACAGGGATCACATCAGCCCCAGCATTTT.

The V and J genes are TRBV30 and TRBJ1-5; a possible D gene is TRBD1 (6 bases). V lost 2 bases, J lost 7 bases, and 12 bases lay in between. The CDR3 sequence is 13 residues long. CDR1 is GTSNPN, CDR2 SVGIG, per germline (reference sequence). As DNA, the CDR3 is TGTGCCTGGAGTTCAGGGGCTCGGCAGCCCCAGCATTTT. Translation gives CAWSSGARQPQHF.

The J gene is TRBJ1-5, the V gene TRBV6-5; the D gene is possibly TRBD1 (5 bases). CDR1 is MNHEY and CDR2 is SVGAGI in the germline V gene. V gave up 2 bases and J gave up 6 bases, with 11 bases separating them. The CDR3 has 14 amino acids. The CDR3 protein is CASSYGAGGQPQHF. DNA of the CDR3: TGTGCCAGCAGTTACGGGGCGGGGGGTCAGCCCCAGCATTTT.

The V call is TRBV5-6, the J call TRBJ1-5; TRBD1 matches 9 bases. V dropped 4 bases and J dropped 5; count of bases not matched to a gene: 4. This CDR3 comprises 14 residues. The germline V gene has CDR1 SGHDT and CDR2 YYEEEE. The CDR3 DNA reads TGTGCCAGCAGCCCGGGACAGGGCTATCAGCCCCAGCATTTT. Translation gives CASSPGQGYQPQHF.

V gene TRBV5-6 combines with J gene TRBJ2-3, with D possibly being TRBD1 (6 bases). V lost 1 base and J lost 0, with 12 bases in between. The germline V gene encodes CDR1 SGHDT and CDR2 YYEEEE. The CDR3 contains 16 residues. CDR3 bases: TGTGCCAGCAGCTTGCTCAGGGGTACTAGCACAGATACGCAGTATTTT. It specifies CASSLLRGTSTDTQYF.

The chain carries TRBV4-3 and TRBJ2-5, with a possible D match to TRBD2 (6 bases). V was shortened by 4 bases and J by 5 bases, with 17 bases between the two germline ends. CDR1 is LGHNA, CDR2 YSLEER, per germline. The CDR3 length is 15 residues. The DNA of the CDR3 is TGCGCCAGCAGCCCGACCGGGACTCCTGGGGAGACCCAGTACTTC. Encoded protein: CASSPTGTPGETQYF.

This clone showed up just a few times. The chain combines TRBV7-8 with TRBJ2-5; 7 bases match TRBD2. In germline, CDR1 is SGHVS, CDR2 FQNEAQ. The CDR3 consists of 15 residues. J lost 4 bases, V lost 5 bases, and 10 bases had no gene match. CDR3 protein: CASSVGASGPETQYF. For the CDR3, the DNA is TGTGCCAGCAGCGTCGGGGCTAGCGGCCCAGAGACCCAGTACTTC.

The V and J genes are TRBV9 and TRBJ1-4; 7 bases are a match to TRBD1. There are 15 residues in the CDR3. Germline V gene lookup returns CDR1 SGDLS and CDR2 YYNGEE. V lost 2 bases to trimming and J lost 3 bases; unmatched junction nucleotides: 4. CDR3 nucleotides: TGTGCCAGCAGCGTTTTGGGACAGCCTAATGAAAAACTGTTTTTT. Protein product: CASSVLGQPNEKLFF.

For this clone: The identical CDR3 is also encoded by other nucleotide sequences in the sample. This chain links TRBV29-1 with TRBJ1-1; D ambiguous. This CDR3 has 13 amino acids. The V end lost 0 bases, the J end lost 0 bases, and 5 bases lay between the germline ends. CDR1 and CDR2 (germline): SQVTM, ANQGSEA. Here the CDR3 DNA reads TGCAGCGTTGAAGATGGCCTGAACACTGAAGCTTTCTTT. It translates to CSVEDGLNTEAFF.

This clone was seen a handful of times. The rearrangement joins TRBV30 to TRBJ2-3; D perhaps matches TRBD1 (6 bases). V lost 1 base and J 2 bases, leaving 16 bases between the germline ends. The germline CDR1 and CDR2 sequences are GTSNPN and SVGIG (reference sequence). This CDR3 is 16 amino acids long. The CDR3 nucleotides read TGTGCCTGGAGTGAAGGAAGGACAGCGACCACAGATACGCAGTATTTT. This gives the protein CAWSEGRTATTDTQYF.

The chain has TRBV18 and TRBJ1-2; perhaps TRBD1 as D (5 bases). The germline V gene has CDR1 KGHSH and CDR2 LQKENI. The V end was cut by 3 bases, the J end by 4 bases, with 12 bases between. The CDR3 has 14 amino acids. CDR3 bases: TGTGCCAGCTCACCCCCAGGGAGGACCTATGGCTACACCTTC. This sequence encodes CASSPPGRTYGYTF.

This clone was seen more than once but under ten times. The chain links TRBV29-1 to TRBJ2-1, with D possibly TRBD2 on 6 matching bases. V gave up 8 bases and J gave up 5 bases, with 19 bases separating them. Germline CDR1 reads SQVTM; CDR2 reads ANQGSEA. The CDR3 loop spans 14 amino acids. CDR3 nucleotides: TGCAGCTCCCAACTAGGAGGGAGAAACAATGAGCAGTTCTTC. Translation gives CSSQLGGRNNEQFF.

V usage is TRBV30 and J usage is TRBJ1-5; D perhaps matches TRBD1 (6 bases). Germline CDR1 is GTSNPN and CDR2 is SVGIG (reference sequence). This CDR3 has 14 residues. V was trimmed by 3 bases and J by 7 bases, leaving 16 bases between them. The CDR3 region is CAWSLQGPGQPQHF. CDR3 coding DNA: TGTGCCTGGAGCCTACAGGGACCAGGACAGCCCCAGCATTTT.

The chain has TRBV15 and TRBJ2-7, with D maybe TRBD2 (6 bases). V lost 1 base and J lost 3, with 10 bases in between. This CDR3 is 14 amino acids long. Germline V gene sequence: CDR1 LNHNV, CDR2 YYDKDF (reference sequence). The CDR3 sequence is CATSRGLVNYEQYF. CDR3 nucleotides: TGTGCCACCAGCAGAGGACTAGTAAACTACGAGCAGTACTTC.

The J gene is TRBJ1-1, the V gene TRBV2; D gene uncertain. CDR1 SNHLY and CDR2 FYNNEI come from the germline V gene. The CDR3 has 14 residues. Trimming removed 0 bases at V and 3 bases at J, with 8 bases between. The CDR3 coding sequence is TGTGCCAGCAGTGAAGCGCAGGATTACACTGAAGCTTTCTTT. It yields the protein CASSEAQDYTEAFF.